These 11 T cell receptor beta chains came from one sample sequenced in a study of a mutant IDH1 vaccine in newly diagnosed glioma. Time point in this sample: week 5, during vaccination. All doses held 300 ug of mutant IDH1 20-mer peptide, with topical imiquimod. Measured with immunoSEQ multiplex PCR; TCRdb has only the in-frame clones, and not every one. The sample shows over 50,000 clones, about nine tenths of them seen only once. These receptors lack a known antigen. Here the sequenced sample was PBMCs, taken from a glioma patient whose treatment included an IDH1 peptide vaccine. The receptors derive from a woman in her thirties or forties with glioma.

The chain joins TRBV19 to TRBJ1-5; no reliable D call. V was cut by 3 bases and J by 0 bases, with 12 bases left in between. The germline V gene has CDR1 LNHDA and CDR2 SQIVND (reference sequence). The CDR3 has 16 amino acids. This CDR3 is CASSIRAVYSNQPQHF. The CDR3 DNA sequence: TGTGCCAGTAGTATTCGGGCAGTCTATAGCAATCAGCCCCAGCATTTT.

CDR3 loop: CASSRTGSLRTGELFF. Written as DNA, the CDR3 is TGTGCCAGCAGTAGGACAGGGAGTCTTCGCACCGGGGAGCTGTTTTTT. This chain uses TRBV27 with TRBJ2-2; 8 positions agree with TRBD1. The CDR3 runs to 16 residues. Trimming at V came to 5 bases and at J to 4 bases, leaving 9 bases not matched to a gene. Looked up from germline, CDR1 is MNHEY and CDR2 is SMNVEV (reference sequence).

This clone was counted once. This rearrangement joins TRBV7-8 to TRBJ2-7; tentatively, D is TRBD1 (6 bases). Trimming left V 2 bases short and J 4 bases short, with 15 bases between. The CDR3 is made up of 15 amino acids. Germline lookup yields CDR1 SGHVS and CDR2 FQNEAQ. The CDR3 DNA reads as TGTGCCAGCAGCTTAACAGGGCTGACCTCATACGAGCAGTACTTC. This encodes CASSLTGLTSYEQYF.

The chain joins TRBV28 to TRBJ1-1, with D unresolved. CDR1 is MDHEN, CDR2 SYDVKM, per germline. Trimming removed 6 bases from V and 0 bases from J, with 8 bases in between. The CDR3 is 13 residues long. In DNA form, the CDR3 reads TGTGCCAGCAGGTTAACCATGAACACTGAAGCTTTCTTT. This codes for CASRLTMNTEAFF.

The gene calls are TRBV7-2 and TRBJ2-7; D call uncertain. Trimming shortened V by 0 bases and J by 0 bases, and 6 bases separated the two germline ends. This CDR3 is built from 14 residues. CDR1 and CDR2 from the germline V gene are SGHTA and FQGNSA. The DNA of the CDR3 is TGTGCCAGCAGCTTAGCGGGAAGCTCCTACGAGCAGTACTTC. Protein sequence: CASSLAGSSYEQYF.

The gene calls are TRBV18 and TRBJ2-7; 10 bases are shared with TRBD1. This CDR3 comprises 15 residues. The germline V gene has CDR1 KGHSH and CDR2 LQKENI. V trimming: 6 bases; J trimming: 4 bases; junction bases outside the gene matches: 9. CDR3 sequence: CASSSGTGEGYEQYF. In DNA form, the CDR3 reads TGTGCCAGCTCTTCCGGGACAGGGGAGGGGTACGAGCAGTACTTC.

V usage is TRBV7-2 and J usage is TRBJ1-1; D unresolved. This CDR3 region has 14 residues. V dropped 5 bases and J dropped 0 bases, with 10 bases sitting between them. Germline-derived CDR1 and CDR2 are SGHTA and FQGNSA. In DNA, the CDR3 is TGTGCCAGCAGCGTAGGAGAGATGAACACTGAAGCTTTCTTT. Protein: CASSVGEMNTEAFF.

The rearrangement uses TRBV9 and TRBJ2-7; D may be TRBD1 (6 bases). Germline CDR1 and CDR2: SGDLS and YYNGEE. The CDR3 is 15 residues long. Trimming cost V 4 bases and J 3 bases, with 17 bases left between them. CDR3 coding DNA: TGTGCCAGCAGCCCGAATGACAGGTCTGTCTACGAGCAGTACTTC. Encoded protein: CASSPNDRSVYEQYF.

The chain is built from TRBV7-9 and TRBJ2-2; the D is unclear. The CDR3 is 12 amino acids. Between the trimmed V and J ends, which lost 10 bases and 2 bases, there was a span of 8 bases. Germline V gene sequence: CDR1 SEHNR, CDR2 FQNEAQ (reference sequence). The CDR3 protein is CATDGNTGELFF. CDR3 sequence (DNA): TGTGCCACCGACGGTAACACCGGGGAGCTGTTTTTT.

J is TRBJ2-7 and V is TRBV25-1; either TRBD1 or TRBD2 may fit D (5 bases each). The V gene's germline CDR1 is MGHDK and CDR2 SYGVNS. The CDR3 is 14 residues long. The germline V and J ends were trimmed by 1 base and 4 bases, with 11 bases remaining between them. This CDR3 reads CASSEWGSGYEQYF. The CDR3 DNA is TGTGCCAGCAGTGAATGGGGCTCGGGGTACGAGCAGTACTTC.

This chain links TRBV7-8 with TRBJ1-4, with 8 bases matching TRBD1. Germline V CDR1 and CDR2: SGHVS, FQNEAQ. The ends lost 5 bases at V and 7 bases at J; junction bases unmatched: 24. The CDR3 is made up of 20 amino acids. The CDR3 here is CASSPPLGTGEGTRGEKLFF. The CDR3 DNA is TGTGCCAGCAGCCCCCCCTTGGGGACAGGAGAGGGGACTAGGGGTGAAAAACTGTTTTTT.